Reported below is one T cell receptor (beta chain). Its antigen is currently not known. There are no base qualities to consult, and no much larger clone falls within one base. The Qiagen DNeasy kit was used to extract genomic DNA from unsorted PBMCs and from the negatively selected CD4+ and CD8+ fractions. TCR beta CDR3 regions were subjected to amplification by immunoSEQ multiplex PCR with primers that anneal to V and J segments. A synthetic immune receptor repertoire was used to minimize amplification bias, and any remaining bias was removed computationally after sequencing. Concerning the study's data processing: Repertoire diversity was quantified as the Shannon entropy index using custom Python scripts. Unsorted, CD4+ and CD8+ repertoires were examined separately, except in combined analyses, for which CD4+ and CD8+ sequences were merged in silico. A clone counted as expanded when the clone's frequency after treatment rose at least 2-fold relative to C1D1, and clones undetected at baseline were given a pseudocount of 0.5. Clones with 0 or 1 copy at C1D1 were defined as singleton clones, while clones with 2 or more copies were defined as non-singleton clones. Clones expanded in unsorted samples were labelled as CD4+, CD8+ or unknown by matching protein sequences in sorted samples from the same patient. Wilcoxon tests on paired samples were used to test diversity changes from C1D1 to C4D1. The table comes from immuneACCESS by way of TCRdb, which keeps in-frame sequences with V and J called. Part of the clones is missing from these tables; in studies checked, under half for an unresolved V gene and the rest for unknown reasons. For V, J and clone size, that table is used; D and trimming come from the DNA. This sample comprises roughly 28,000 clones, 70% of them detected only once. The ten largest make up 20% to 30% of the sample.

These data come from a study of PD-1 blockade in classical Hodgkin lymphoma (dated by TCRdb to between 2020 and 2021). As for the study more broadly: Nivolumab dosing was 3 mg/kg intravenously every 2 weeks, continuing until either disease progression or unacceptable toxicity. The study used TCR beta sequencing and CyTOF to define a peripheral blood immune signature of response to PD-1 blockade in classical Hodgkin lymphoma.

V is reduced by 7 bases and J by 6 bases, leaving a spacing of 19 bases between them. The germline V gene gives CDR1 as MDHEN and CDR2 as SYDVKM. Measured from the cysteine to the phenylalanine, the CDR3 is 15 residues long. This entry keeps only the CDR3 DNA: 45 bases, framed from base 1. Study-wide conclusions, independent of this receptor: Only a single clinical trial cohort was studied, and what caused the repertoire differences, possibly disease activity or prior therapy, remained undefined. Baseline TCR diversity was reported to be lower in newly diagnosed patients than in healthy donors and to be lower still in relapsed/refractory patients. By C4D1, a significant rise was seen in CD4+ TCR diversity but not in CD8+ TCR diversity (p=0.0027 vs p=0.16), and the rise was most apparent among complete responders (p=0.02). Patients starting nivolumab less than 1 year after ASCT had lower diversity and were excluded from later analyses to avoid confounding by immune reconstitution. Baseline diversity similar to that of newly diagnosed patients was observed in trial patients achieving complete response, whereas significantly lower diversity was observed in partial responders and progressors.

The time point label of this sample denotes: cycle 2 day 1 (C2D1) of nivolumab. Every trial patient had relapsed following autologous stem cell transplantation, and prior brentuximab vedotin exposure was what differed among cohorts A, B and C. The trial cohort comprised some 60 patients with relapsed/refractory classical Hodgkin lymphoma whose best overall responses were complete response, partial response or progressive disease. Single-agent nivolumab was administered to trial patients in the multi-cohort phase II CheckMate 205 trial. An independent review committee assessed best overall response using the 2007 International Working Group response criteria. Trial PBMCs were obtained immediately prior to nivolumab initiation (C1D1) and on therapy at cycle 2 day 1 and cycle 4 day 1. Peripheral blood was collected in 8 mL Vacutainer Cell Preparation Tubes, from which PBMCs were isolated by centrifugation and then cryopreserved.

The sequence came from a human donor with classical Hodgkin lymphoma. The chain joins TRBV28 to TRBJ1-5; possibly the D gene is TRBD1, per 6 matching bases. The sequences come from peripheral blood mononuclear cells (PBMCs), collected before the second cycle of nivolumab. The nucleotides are TGTGCCAGCACCCAAGGGCGGGGGGCAGGTCAGCCCCAGCATTTT. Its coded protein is CASTQGRGAGQPQHF.